These 4 T cell receptor beta chains were sequenced from one sample in a study of shared clonotypes between healthy human individuals (dated by TCRdb to 2018 to 2021). Libraries were built with the immunoSEQ multiplex PCR assay. Not all clones reach the TCRdb copy of this immuneACCESS table, which keeps in-frame sequences only. Checked studies attribute under half of the gap to unresolved V genes and leave the rest unexplained. The sample data list approximately 2.5 million clones, and roughly 92% of these were observed just once. Of the sample, roughly 0.14% is held by the ten largest clones. Input material: naive CD4+ T cells sorted from blood. According to the study, the label for this sample's cell subset or site signals: CD45RA+ positively selected. The receptors come from a man aged 18 to 29 in good health.

This sequence joins TRBV5-1 and TRBJ2-5; the D gene is possibly TRBD2 (6 bases). Germline V lookup: CDR1 SGHRS, CDR2 YFSETQ. The V end lost 2 bases, the J end lost 5 bases, and 10 bases lay between the germline ends. This CDR3 region has 13 residues. CDR3 amino acids: CASSFGGAETQYF. The DNA for the CDR3 is TGCGCCAGCAGCTTCGGCGGGGCGGAGACCCAGTACTTC.

On this clone: Distinct nucleotide sequences in the sample also encode this CDR3. The chain joins TRBV5-1 to TRBJ2-7, with TRBD1 identical over 8 bases. J was trimmed by 0 bases and V by 3 bases; bases with no gene match: 2. Germline-derived CDR1 and CDR2 are SGHRS and YFSETQ. The CDR3 loop spans 14 amino acids. The CDR3 nucleotides are TGCGCCAGCAGCTCAGGACAGGGCTCCTACGAGCAGTACTTC. Its protein is CASSSGQGSYEQYF.

The V gene is TRBV6-5, the J gene TRBJ1-2, with TRBD1 matching 9 bases. Losses at the gene ends were 2 bases for V and 8 bases for J; bases not matched to a gene: 12. There are 16 residues in the CDR3. Germline V gene sequence: CDR1 MNHEY, CDR2 SVGAGI. CDR3 sequence: CASSYTFRDRVEGYTF. The DNA of the CDR3 is TGTGCCAGCAGTTACACCTTCCGGGACAGGGTGGAGGGCTACACCTTC.

The chain recombines TRBV15 with TRBJ1-4, with 9 positions matching TRBD1. CDR1 and CDR2 (germline): LNHNV, YYDKDF (reference sequence). V shed 1 base and J 7 bases; nucleotides not matched to a gene: 1. The CDR3 is 14 residues long. The CDR3: CATSRVTGGEKLFF. DNA of the CDR3: TGTGCCACCAGCAGAGTGACAGGGGGTGAAAAACTGTTTTTT.